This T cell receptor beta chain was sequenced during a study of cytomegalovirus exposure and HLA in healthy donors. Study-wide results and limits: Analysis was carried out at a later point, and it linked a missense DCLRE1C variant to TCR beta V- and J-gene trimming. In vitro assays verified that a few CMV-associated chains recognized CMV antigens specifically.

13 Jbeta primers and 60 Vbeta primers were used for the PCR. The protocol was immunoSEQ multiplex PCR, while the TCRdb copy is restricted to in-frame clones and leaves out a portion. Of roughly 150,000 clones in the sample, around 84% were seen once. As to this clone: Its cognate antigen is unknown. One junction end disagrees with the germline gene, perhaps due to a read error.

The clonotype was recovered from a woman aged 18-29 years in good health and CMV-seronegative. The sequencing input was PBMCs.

Here the CDR3 DNA reads TGTGCCAGCAGCGTAACCGGGACAGGTTTCGGTACGCAGTATTTT. Amino acids: CASSVTGTGFGTQYF. This chain connects TRBV7-3 to TRBJ2-3; 8 nucleotides agree with TRBD1. This CDR3 region has 15 residues. CDR1 is SGHTA and CDR2 is FQGTGA in the germline V gene.